This T cell receptor beta chain was recorded in a study of T cell repertoires in cytomegalovirus infection. The wider study: Signatures in public TCR beta sequences pointed to both CMV infection and matching HLA type.

A single record per CDR3 protein comes from TCRdb applying MiXCR to the reads. The sample carries roughly 310,000 distinct CDR3 sequences, roughly 16% recorded once. This clonotype was seen only a few times. The antigen is undetermined. Study conclusions and caveats: Using cumulative public TCR beta family frequency, the authors identified those who carried CMV together with the relevant HLA. Clonotype analysis showed dominance of the ex vivo response by HLA-C-restricted CMV-specific TCR beta clonotypes.

CDR3 length: 12 residues. Trimming shortened V by 5 bases and J by 9 bases, and 11 bases separated the two germline ends. The sample was PBMCs. The receptor was isolated from a human donor in good health (CMV status not recorded). Some clones in this sample may be carry-over from other donors' samples. The chain recombines TRBV12-3 or TRBV12-4 with TRBJ1-3; D gene uncertain. CDR3 DNA sequence: TGTGCCAGCAGTCTCACATGGAGCACCATATATTTT. Its translation: CASSLTWSTIYF.